This paragraph reports one T cell receptor (beta chain). The CDR3 runs 15 residues. From germline, CDR1 is SGHNT and CDR2 YENEEA. Trimming removed 1 base from V and 5 bases from J; junction bases left unmatched: 6. The data originate from a study of control samples from healthy donors and cancer patients. Sequenced by immunoSEQ multiplex PCR; TCRdb stores in-frame clones only, minus some. The sample records more than 100,000 clones, around 89% being singletons. The V call is TRBV11-3, the J call TRBJ2-5, with 8 bases aligning to TRBD1. This TCR came from a man in his 60s with lung cancer. The sample taken for sequencing was PBMCs. CDR3 sequence: CASSLGSGGRETQYF. CDR3 nucleotide sequence: TGTGCCAGCAGCTTAGGCTCAGGGGGCCGGGAGACCCAGTACTTC.